The 9 T cell receptor beta chains reported below all come from one sample, sequenced in a study of OX40 agonist ivuxolimab in advanced cancers. Repertoires were generated with immunoSEQ multiplex PCR, while TCRdb's copy carries only in-frame clones and drops some. This table has about 64,000 clones, roughly 80% appearing once. Sequenced here: CD4+ or CD8+ T cells sorted from blood, sampled in a trial of the OX40 agonist ivuxolimab. The receptors come from an adult with an advanced solid tumor such as melanoma, head and neck, liver or kidney cancer.

This chain connects TRBV10-3 to TRBJ2-3; TRBD2 is a possible D gene (6 bases). The CDR3 runs 15 residues. Germline CDR1 is ENHRY and CDR2 is SYGVKD. The ends were cut back, 7 bases at V and 0 bases at J, with 14 bases in the middle. The CDR3 sequence: CAINYGGASTDTQYF. The DNA of the CDR3 is TGTGCCATCAACTATGGAGGGGCTAGCACAGATACGCAGTATTTT.

This chain joins TRBV27 and TRBJ2-4; possibly TRBD1 for D (5 bases). Germline V CDR1 and CDR2: MNHEY, SMNVEV (reference sequence). The germline V and J ends were trimmed by 3 bases and 1 base, with 7 bases remaining between them. The CDR3 length is 14 residues. The CDR3 coding sequence is TGTGCCAGCAGTTTTCAGGGTGCCAAAAACATTCAGTACTTC. This sequence encodes CASSFQGAKNIQYF.

The chain is built from TRBV12-5 and TRBJ1-1, with 7 nucleotides matching TRBD1. CDR3 length: 16 residues. The germline V gene has CDR1 LGHNT and CDR2 FRNRAP. V lost 5 bases to trimming and J lost 5 bases; unmatched junction nucleotides: 14. Here the CDR3 reads CASGPDRQGRPTEAFF. Here the CDR3 DNA reads TGTGCTAGTGGTCCGGACCGACAGGGACGACCTACTGAAGCTTTCTTT.

The DNA of the CDR3 is TGTGCCAGCAGCGCCACAGGAGGGCAGGGGAGGACTGAAGCTTTCTTT. This translates into CASSATGGQGRTEAFF. The V call is TRBV7-6, the J call TRBJ1-1; a possible D gene is TRBD1 (6 bases). CDR3 length equals 16 residues. The V gene's germline CDR1 is SGHVS and CDR2 FNYEAQ. V shed 5 bases and J shed 5 bases, with 21 bases lying between them. The entire variable domain, with the rest obtained from reference TRBV7-6 and TRBJ1-1, is as follows: GAGVSQSPRYKVTKRGQDVALRCDPISGHVSLYWYRQALGQGPEFLTYFNYEAQQDKSGLPNDRFSAERPEGSISTLTIQRTEQRDSAMYRCASSATGGQGRTEAFFGQGTRLTVV.

The table lists this clone with a count of one. The J gene is TRBJ1-1, the V gene TRBV2, with no clear D. Looked up from germline, CDR1 is SNHLY and CDR2 is FYNNEI. Trimming cost V 1 base and J 2 bases, with 2 bases left between them. The CDR3 consists of 12 residues. Here the CDR3 DNA reads TGTGCCAGCAGTGAAGTTAACACTGAAGCTTTCTTT. As protein: CASSEVNTEAFF.

This clone was recorded only once. The CDR3 loop is CASSGNSGDTQYF. For the CDR3, the DNA is TGTGCCTCGTCCGGGAACAGCGGAGATACGCAGTATTTT. V is TRBV18 and J is TRBJ2-3; tentatively, D is TRBD2 (5 bases). Trimming removed 11 bases at V and 5 bases at J, with 17 bases between. Germline V lookup: CDR1 KGHSH, CDR2 LQKENI. CDR3 size: 13 residues. Based on the CDR3 plus reference TRBV18 and TRBJ2-3, the full variable domain is NAGVMQNPRHLVRRRGQEARLRCSPMKGHSHVYWYRQLPEEGLKFMVYLQKENIIDESGMPKERFSAEFPKEGPSILRIQQVVRGDSAAYFCASSGNSGDTQYFGPGTRLTVL.

This clone showed up just a few times. The chain recombines TRBV30 with TRBJ1-2; D uncertain. Trimming shortened V by 5 bases and J by 8 bases, and 18 bases separated the two germline ends. The CDR3 runs to 13 residues. CDR1 is GTSNPN and CDR2 is SVGIG in the germline V gene (reference sequence). The CDR3 spells CAWVAGAAGGYTF. CDR3 DNA: TGTGCCTGGGTTGCGGGAGCGGCGGGGGGCTACACCTTC.

The rearrangement joins TRBV27 to TRBJ2-3; 9 bases align to TRBD2. The J segment lost 0 bases and the V segment lost 5 bases, leaving 6 bases of the junction unmatched. This CDR3 has 16 amino acids. Germline V CDR1 and CDR2: MNHEY, SMNVEV (reference sequence). The CDR3 spells CASSPRLAASTDTQYF. The CDR3 DNA sequence: TGTGCCAGCAGTCCTCGACTAGCGGCAAGCACAGATACGCAGTATTTT.

With regard to this clone: One junction end does not reproduce the germline sequence, and a read error may be involved. V and J are TRBV6-1 and TRBJ1-3; 9 positions agree with TRBD1. This CDR3 contains 15 residues. Germline assignment: CDR1 MNHNS and CDR2 SASEGT. CDR3 coding DNA: TGTGTCAGCAGTACGGACAGGGGCTCTGGAAACACCATATATTTT. It translates to CVSSTDRGSGNTIYF.